This T cell receptor beta chain comes out of a study of human versus mouse CDR3 diversity and MHC coevolution (dated by TCRdb to 2016 to 2017). In the study overall: According to reports, the immunoSEQ assay can detect one in 200,000 T cells and keeps multiplex PCR amplification bias to a minimum. Valid reads per sample ranged from about 0.6 x 10^7 to 1.8 x 10^7 across mouse and human samples. As a reference point for TCR selection on multiple MHC II alleles, the study used human naive CD4 T cell repertoires and compared them against human-TCR-locus transgenic mice that have a single MHC II. The human cohort comprised three healthy volunteer blood donors, one aged 30 to 40, one aged 40 to 50 and one aged 60 to 69 at collection.

The germline ends are 17 bases apart after V is trimmed by 4 bases and J by 8 bases. The CDR3 goes from the cysteine to the phenylalanine over 14 residues. CDR3 DNA only is kept here, 42 bases in frame from base 1. CDR1 MDHEN and CDR2 SYDVKM are derived from the germline V gene. Naive CD4 T cells, defined as CD45RO-negative and CD62L-positive, were isolated from PBMCs by fluorescence-activated cell sorting. From each donor, approximately 51 ml of fresh peripheral blood was taken, and Ficoll density centrifugation was then used to isolate PBMCs. Cell sorting was carried out on a FACSAria III instrument, and a purity above 90% was achieved for all samples. The QIAGEN blood and tissue kit was used to extract genomic DNA from sorted cells, and the DNA was quantified on a NanoDrop 1000. Using multiplex PCR of genomic DNA, the immunoSEQ platform deep sequenced and quantified the TCR alpha and beta chains. Per the source publication's procedure: Annotation of the TCR sequences relied on IMGT gene and region definitions. As a stand-in for the preselection repertoire, out-of-frame rearrangements were used and set against in-frame clonotypes. Repertoire size was estimated with the iCHAO1 estimator supplied with the immunoSEQ platform. A Gini index based on the Lorenz curve was applied to in-frame amino acid clonotypes to measure clonal inequality. Shared clonotypes were counted with the intersect function of the R package tcR, and similarity was scored with the Jaccard index. Frequencies of V, J and V-J usage were subjected to principal component analysis with the R prcomp function, without normalization. TCRdb obtained this table from immuneACCESS and retained in-frame rearrangements with V and J assigned. These tables miss some clones; where compared with another copy, unresolved V genes account for less than half of the shortfall, and the remainder is unexplained. For V, J and clone size, that table is used; D and trimming come from the DNA. This sample comprises 80,000 or so clones, around 93% of them detected only once. In total, the top ten clones hold 1.1% to 1.5% of the sample.

Turning to this clone: The specificity of this receptor is unknown. No base qualities exist here, and no much larger clone lies one base off it.

Study-wide findings and limitations: On average, more CDR3 deletions and insertions were observed in humans than in mice, indicating greater exonuclease and TdT activity. According to iCHAO1 estimates, humans had the largest TCR beta repertoire, about 1.7 million clonotypes, which was attributed likely to selection by multiple MHC II molecules. Two of the three human donors showed the lowest clonal inequality scores among all compared groups. Because human T cells were selected on about six MHC II alleles, repertoire diversity was not considered directly comparable between humans and mice.

This receptor was identified in a person aged 25 to 69 in good health. The material sequenced was naive CD4+ T cells from blood. Explained via the paper, the cell subset or site label denotes: CD45RO-negative CD62L-positive naive CD4 T cells. In this chain, TRBV28 is recombined with TRBJ1-2, with no confidently assigned D gene. The nucleotides are TGTGCCAGCAGTTCTTCCCCGGGAATGAGGGGCTACACCTTC. It codes for CASSSSPGMRGYTF.